One sample yielded the 2 T cell receptor beta chains listed below, sequenced in a study of blood T cells in healthy people across ages. Sample-barcoded 5' priming and a J-beta primer mix drove a second PCR of roughly 7 to 11 cycles. From the 5' RACE reads, TCRdb called clonotypes with MiXCR, one entry per CDR3 protein. The sample yields more than 900,000 distinct CDR3 sequences, 20% to 25% seen once. These data were likewise used in another study, on T cells of mothers and their children.

The specimen was blood. The source is a girl aged 2 to 10 in good health.

As concerns this clonotype: Here the CDR3 omits its conserved ending phenylalanine or tryptophan, so a read error is the likely source. Because the CDR3's place on the DNA is in doubt, the DNA is left out and the CDR3 is given as listed by TCRdb. The gene calls are TRBV29-1 and TRBJ2-5; TRBD2 is the table's D call, not checked against the DNA. Germline-derived CDR1 and CDR2 are SQVTM and ANQGSEA. With termini counted, the CDR3 has 10 amino acids. The CDR3 reads CSVVVEVGFL.

The chain recombines TRBV5-1 with TRBJ1-4; 7 bases are a match to TRBD1. Germline-derived CDR1 and CDR2 are SGHRS and YFSETQ. This CDR3 comprises 16 residues. The V gene end was trimmed by 2 bases and the J gene end by 0 bases; junction bases not matched to a gene: 4. The CDR3 spells CASSLTGAATNEKLFF. The CDR3 region has the DNA TGCGCCAGCAGCTTAACAGGGGCCGCAACTAATGAAAAACTGTTTTTT. Complete variable domain (other parts from reference TRBV5-1 and TRBJ1-4): KAGVTQTPRYLIKTRGQQVTLSCSPISGHRSVSWYQQTPGQGLQFLFEYFSETQRNKGNFPGRFSGRQFSNSRSEMNVSTLELGDSALYLCASSLTGAATNEKLFFGSGTQLSVL.